The following is a TCR beta chain sequence with its context. Its antigen is not known. The V end was cut by 4 bases, the J end by 1 base, with 13 bases between. Germline values: CDR1 SEHNR, CDR2 FQNEAQ (reference sequence). The CDR3 is 15 amino acids. TCRdb reprocessed the reads via MiXCR and lists one record per CDR3 protein. The sample shows hundreds of thousands of distinct CDR3 sequences, approximately 25% of them seen only once. The record originates from a study of T cell repertoires in cytomegalovirus infection. Findings of the study overall: Using cumulative public TCR beta family frequency, the authors identified those who carried CMV together with the relevant HLA.

This chain uses TRBV7-9 with TRBJ2-5, with a weak D call TRBD2 (6 bases). Sequencing was done on a sample of CD8+ T cells from PBMCs. This receptor was obtained from a human donor in good health (CMV status not recorded). Some clones in this sample may be carry-over from other donors' samples. CDR3 DNA: TGTGCCAGCAGCTGGTACCGGGACTCCCAAGAGACCCAGTACTTC. It specifies CASSWYRDSQETQYF.